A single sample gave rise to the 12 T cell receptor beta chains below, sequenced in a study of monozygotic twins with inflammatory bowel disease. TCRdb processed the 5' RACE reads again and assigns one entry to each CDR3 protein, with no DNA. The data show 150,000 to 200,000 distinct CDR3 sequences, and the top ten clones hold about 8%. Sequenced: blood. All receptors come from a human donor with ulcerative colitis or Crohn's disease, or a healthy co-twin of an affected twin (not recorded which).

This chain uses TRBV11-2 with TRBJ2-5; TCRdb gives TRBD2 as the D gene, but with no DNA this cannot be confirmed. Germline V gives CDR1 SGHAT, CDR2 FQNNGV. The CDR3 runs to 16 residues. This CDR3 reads CASSSTAGGRSETQYF.

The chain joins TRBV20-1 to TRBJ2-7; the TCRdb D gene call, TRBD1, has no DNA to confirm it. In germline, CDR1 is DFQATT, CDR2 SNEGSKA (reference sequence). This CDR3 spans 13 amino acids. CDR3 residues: CSARPGHLYEQYF.

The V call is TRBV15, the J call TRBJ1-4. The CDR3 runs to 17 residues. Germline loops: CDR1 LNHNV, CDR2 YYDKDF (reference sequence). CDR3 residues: CATSLKENTATNEKLFF. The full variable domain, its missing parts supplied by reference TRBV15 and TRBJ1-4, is DAMVIQNPRYQVTQFGKPVTLSCSQTLNHNVMYWYQQKSSQAPKLLFHYYDKDFNNEADTPDNFQSRRPNTSFCFLDIRSPGLGDTAMYLCATSLKENTATNEKLFFGSGTQLSVL.

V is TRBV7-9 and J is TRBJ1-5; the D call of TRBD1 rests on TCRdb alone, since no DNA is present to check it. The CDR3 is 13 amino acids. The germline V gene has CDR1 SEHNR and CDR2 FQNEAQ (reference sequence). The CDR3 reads CASSLGGPQPQHF.

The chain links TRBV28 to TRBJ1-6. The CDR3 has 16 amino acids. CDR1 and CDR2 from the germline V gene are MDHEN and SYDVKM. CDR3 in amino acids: CASSLKYLSLNSPLHF.

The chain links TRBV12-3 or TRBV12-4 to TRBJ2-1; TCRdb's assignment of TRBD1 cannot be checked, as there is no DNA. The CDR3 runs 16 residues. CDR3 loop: CASSWRTGTRPNEQFF.

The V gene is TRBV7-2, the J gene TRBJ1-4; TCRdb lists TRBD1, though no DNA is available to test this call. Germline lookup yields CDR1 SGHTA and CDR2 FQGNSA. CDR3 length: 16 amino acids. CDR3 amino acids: CASSPETGQGREKLFF. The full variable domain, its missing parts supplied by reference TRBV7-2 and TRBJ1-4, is GAGVSQSPSNKVTEKGKDVELRCDPISGHTALYWYRQSLGQGLEFLIYFQGNSAPDKSGLPSDRFSAERTGGSVSTLTIQRTQQEDSAVYLCASSPETGQGREKLFFGSGTQLSVL.

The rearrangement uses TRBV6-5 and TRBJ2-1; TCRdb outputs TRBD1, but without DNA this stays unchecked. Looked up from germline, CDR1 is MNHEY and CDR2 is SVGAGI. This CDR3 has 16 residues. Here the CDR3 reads CASSYGRTPPYNEQFF.

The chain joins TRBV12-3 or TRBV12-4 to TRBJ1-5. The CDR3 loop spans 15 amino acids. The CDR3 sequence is CASSFIGGRNQPQHF.

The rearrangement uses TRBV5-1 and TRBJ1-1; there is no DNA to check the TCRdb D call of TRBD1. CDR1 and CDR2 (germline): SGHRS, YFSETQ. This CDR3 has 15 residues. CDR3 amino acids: CASSGSGILNTEAFF.

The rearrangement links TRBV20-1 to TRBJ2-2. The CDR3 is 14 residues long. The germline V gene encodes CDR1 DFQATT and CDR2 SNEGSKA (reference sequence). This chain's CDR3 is CSARDWVEAGELFF.

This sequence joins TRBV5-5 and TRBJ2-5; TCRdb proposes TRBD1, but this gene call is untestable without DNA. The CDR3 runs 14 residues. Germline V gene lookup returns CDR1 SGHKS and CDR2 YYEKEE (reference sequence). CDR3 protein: CASSLTPNQETQYF.